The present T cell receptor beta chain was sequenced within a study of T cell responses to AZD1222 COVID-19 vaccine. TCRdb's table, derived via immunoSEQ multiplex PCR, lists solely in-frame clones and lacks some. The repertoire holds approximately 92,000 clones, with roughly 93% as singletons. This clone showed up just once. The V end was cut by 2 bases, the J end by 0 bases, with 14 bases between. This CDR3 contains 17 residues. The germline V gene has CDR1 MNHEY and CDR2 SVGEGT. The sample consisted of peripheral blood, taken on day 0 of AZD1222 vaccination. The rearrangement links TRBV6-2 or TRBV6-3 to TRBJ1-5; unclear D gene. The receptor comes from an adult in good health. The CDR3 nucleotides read TGTGCCAGCAGTTACCAGCTAGTCGGGCCTAGCAATCAGCCCCAGCATTTT. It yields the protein CASSYQLVGPSNQPQHF.